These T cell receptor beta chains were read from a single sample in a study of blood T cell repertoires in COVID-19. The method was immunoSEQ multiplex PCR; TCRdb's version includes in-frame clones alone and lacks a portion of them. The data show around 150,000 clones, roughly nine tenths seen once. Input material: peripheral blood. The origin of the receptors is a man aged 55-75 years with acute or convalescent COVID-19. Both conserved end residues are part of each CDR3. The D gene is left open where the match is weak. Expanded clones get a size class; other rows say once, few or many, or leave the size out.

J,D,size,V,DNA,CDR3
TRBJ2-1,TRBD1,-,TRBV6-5,TGTGCCAGCAGATCGGACAGGGGGTTTTACAATGAGCAGTTCTTC,CASRSDRGFYNEQFF
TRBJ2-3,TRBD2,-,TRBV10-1,TGCGCCAGCAGTGAGCTAGCGGCTAGCACAGATACGCAGTATTTT,CASSELAASTDTQYF
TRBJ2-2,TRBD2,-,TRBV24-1,TGTGCCACCAGTAATGTTATGGGGGAGGGGAACACCGGGGAGCTGTTTTTT,CATSNVMGEGNTGELFF
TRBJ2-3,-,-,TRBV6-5,TGTGCCAGCAGTTACTCAGCAGGGGTAGGAGATACGCAGTATTTT,CASSYSAGVGDTQYF
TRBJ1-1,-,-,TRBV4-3,TGCGCCAGCAGCCTTAACAGGAACACTGAAGCTTTCTTT,CASSLNRNTEAFF
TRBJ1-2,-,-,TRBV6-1,TGTGCCAGCAGTGAAGGGAATAGGGACACCTATGGCTACACCTTC,CASSEGNRDTYGYTF
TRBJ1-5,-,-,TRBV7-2,TGTGCCAGCAGCTTAGACGGGCGGGGCAATCAGCCCCAGCATTTT,CASSLDGRGNQPQHF
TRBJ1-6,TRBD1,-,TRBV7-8,TGTGCCAGCAGCTTAGTAACAGGGGAGGTAACCTCACCCCTCCACTTT,CASSLVTGEVTSPLHF
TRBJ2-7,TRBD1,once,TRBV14,TGTGCCACCTCCTTGGGTGGGACAGGGGTCTACGAGCAGTACTTC,CATSLGGTGVYEQYF
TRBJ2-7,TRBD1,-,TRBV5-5,TGTGCCAGCAGCTCCGACAGGGTGCTCTCCTACGAGCAGTACTTC,CASSSDRVLSYEQYF
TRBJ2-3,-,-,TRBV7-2,TGTGCCAGCAGCTTGTATGCAGATACGCAGTATTTT,CASSLYADTQYF
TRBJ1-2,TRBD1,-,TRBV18,TGTGCCAGCTCACCAGGAGTAACAGGGGGATTGAGCTATGGCTACACCTTC,CASSPGVTGGLSYGYTF
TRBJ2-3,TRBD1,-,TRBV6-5,TGTGCCAGCAAGAGACAGGGAACTAGCACAGATACGCAGTATTTT,CASKRQGTSTDTQYF
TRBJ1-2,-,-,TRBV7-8,TGTGCCAGCAGCCACACCCAGGGGCTCGGCGGCTACACCTTC,CASSHTQGLGGYTF
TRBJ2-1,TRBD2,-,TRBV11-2,TGTGCCAGCAGCTTAGTGCTAGCGGGGGGAAATGAGCAGTTCTTC,CASSLVLAGGNEQFF
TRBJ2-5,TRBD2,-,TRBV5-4,TGTGCCACCTCGCTGGGAGAGCGGGGGGGCCTGGAGACCCAGTACTTC,CATSLGERGGLETQYF
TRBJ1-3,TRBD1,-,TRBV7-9,TGTGCCAGCAGCCGGAACAGGGGGCGAGGAAACACCATATATTTT,CASSRNRGRGNTIYF
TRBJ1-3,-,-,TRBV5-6,TGTGCCAGCAGCTTGGATGAGGGGGTTGTATCTGGAAACACCATATATTTT,CASSLDEGVVSGNTIYF
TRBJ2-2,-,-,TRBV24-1,TGTGCCACCAGCCTGTCTATTCAGGACACCGGGGAGCTGTTTTTT,CATSLSIQDTGELFF
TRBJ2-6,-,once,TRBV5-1,TGCGCCAGCAGCTTATCGGACAGCCCTTACTCTGGGGCCAACGTCCTGACTTTC,CASSLSDSPYSGANVLTF
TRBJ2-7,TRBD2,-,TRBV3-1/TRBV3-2,TGTGCCAGCAGCACGAGACTAGCGGGAGAGCAGTACTTC,CASSTRLAGEQYF
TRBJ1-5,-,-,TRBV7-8,TGTGCCAGCAGCTTAGGTGGACAGCAAAATCAGCCCCAGCATTTT,CASSLGGQQNQPQHF
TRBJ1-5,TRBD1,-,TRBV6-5,TGTGCCAGCAGTTCGACCCAGGGGGATCAGCCCCAGCATTTT,CASSSTQGDQPQHF
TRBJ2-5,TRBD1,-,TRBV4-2,TGTGCCAGCAGCCAGGACAGGGGAGTAGAGACCCAGTACTTC,CASSQDRGVETQYF
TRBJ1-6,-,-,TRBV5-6,TGTGCCAGCAGCTTGTTGGAGAGCTCCTATAATTCACCCCTCCACTTT,CASSLLESSYNSPLHF
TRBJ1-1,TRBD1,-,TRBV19,TGTGCCAGCCGAGCGGGTACACAGGGGGCAAACACTGAAGCTTTCTTT,CASRAGTQGANTEAFF
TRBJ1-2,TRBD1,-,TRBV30,TGTGCCTGGAGTCCCGGGACAGGGGGCTATGGCTACACCTTC,CAWSPGTGGYGYTF
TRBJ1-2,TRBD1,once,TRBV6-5,TGTGCCAGCAACAGGGACAGGGGGCATGGCTACACCTTC,CASNRDRGHGYTF
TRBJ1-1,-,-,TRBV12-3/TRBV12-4,TGTGCCAGCAGTTTAGGGACAGTAAAAGCTTTCTTT,CASSLGTVKAFF
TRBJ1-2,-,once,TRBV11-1,TGTGCCAGCAGCTTAGATTTTAATGGCTACACCTTC,CASSLDFNGYTF
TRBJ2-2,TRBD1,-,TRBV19,TGTGCCAGTAGTATAGGGATTGGACAGGGCTACACCGGGGAGCTGTTTTTT,CASSIGIGQGYTGELFF
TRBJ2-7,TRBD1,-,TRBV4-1,TGCGCCAGCAGCCAAGGGTATGACAGGGGTTTACTCTACGAGCAGTACTTC,CASSQGYDRGLLYEQYF
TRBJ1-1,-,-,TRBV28,TGTGCCAGCAGTTTAAGTAGAGAAGCTTTCTTT,CASSLSREAFF
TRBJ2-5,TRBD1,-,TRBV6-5,TGTGCCAGCAGCCAGACAGGGGGGGAGACCCAGTACTTC,CASSQTGGETQYF
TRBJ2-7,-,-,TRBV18,TGTGCCAGCTCTAGAGCGGACTCCTACGAGCAGTACTTC,CASSRADSYEQYF
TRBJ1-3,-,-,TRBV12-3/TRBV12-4,TGTGCCAGCAGTTTCGGCGGTTACACCATATATTTT,CASSFGGYTIYF
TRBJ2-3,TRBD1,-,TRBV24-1,TGTGCCACCAGTGGTAGACAGGGAAGTAGCACAGATACGCAGTATTTT,CATSGRQGSSTDTQYF
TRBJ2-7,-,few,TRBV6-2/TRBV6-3,TGTGCCAGCAGCCTTCCGGGACTCTCCTACGAGCAGTACTTC,CASSLPGLSYEQYF
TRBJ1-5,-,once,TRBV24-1,TGTGCCACCAGTGATTCGCGAAGAAGCAATCAGCCCCAGCATTTT,CATSDSRRSNQPQHF
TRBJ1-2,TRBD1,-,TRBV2,TGTGCCATCCCCGGGACAGGCCAATCGGGTGGCTACACCTTC,CAIPGTGQSGGYTF
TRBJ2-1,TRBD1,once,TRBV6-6,TGTGCCAGCAAGCCACGACAGGGGGGTTACAATGAGCAGTTCTTC,CASKPRQGGYNEQFF
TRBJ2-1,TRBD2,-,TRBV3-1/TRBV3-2,TGTGCCAGCAGCCAAGAGCGGGGGGGCCCCTACAATGAGCAGTTCTTC,CASSQERGGPYNEQFF
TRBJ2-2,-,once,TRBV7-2,TGTGCCAGCAGCCGCTCTCCTACAGCCGCCGGGGAGCTGTTTTTT,CASSRSPTAAGELFF
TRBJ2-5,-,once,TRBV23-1,TGCGCCAGCAGTCAATCTGGTGGCCGGGGCCAAGAGACCCAGTACTTC,CASSQSGGRGQETQYF